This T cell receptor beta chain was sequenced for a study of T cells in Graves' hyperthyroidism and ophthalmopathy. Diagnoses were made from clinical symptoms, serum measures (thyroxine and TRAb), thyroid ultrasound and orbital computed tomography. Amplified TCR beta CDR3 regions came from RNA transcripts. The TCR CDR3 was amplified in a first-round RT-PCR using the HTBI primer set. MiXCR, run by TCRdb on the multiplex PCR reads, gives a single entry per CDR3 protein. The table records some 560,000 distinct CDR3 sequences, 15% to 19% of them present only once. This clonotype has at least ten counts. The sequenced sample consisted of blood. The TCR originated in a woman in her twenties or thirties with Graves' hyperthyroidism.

The CDR3 sequence is CASSSQTGSNYGYTF. The DNA for the CDR3 is TGTGCCAGCAGTTCACAGACAGGGAGTAACTATGGCTACACCTTC. The genes are TRBV27 and TRBJ1-2; 7 nucleotides align to TRBD1. Germline V CDR1 and CDR2: MNHEY, SMNVEV (reference sequence). The CDR3 contains 15 residues. V shed 4 bases, J shed 1 base, and the junction held 6 bases outside the gene matches.